This TCR beta chain was retrieved from a study of T cell repertoires in aging, cancer and after chemotherapy. Study background: Repeat sampling of healthy donors over several months to years showed clear clonal overlap. Study-level findings and limits: In cancer patients, declining TCR diversity with age involved lost richness and lost evenness. Across the chemotherapy interval, each cancer cohort showed higher median generation probability, suggesting thymic rebound. Compared with age-matched healthy donors, untreated hematological or solid cancer patients showed higher blood TCR clonality.

Rearranged V-D-J TRB sequences were amplified with a mixed TRB-A/B primer pool. TCRdb analysed the multiplex PCR reads with MiXCR anew, one entry per CDR3 protein. The data contain around 12,000 distinct CDR3 sequences, around 25% of them singletons. Peripheral blood genomic DNA, not sorted cells or RNA, was the template. This CDR3 comprises 17 residues. Germline V gene sequence: CDR1 MNHEY, CDR2 SVGAGI. V was cut by 5 bases and J by 9 bases, with 23 bases left in between. A word on this clonotype: Its specificity is not known.

The chain carries TRBV6-5 and TRBJ1-6; D uncertain. The receptor was isolated from a human donor in good health. Source material: blood. This chain's CDR3 is CASSEARGKLIGSPLHF. The CDR3 DNA is TGTGCCAGCAGTGAAGCGCGAGGCAAGCTTATTGGTTCACCCCTCCACTTT.